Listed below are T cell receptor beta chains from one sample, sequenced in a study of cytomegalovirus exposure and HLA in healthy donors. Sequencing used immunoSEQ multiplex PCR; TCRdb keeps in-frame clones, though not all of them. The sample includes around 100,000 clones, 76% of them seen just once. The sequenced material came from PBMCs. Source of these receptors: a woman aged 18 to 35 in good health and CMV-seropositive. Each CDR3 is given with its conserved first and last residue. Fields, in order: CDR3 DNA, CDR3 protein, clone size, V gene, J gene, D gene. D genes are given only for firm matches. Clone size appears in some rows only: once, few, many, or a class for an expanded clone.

DNA: TGTGCCAGCAGCTTAGGACAGGGGGCCTACGAGCAGTACTTC
CDR3: CASSLGQGAYEQYF
size: once
V: TRBV5-6
J: TRBJ2-7
D: TRBD1

DNA: TGTGCCAGCAGCCGACTAGATTCGAACAATGAGCAGTTCTTC
CDR3: CASSRLDSNNEQFF
size: .
V: TRBV6-1
J: TRBJ2-1
D: .

DNA: TGTGCCAGCAGCCAGGCTCTAGCGGGAGTTTCCGAGCAGTACTTC
CDR3: CASSQALAGVSEQYF
size: .
V: TRBV14
J: TRBJ2-7
D: TRBD2

DNA: TGCGCCAGCAGACCGGGACTAGCGGACTCCTACAATGAGCAGTTCTTC
CDR3: CASRPGLADSYNEQFF
size: .
V: TRBV5-1
J: TRBJ2-1
D: TRBD2

DNA: TGTGCCTGGAGTATGCCTAGCGGGAGGGCCGGGCAGTACTTC
CDR3: CAWSMPSGRAGQYF
size: .
V: TRBV30
J: TRBJ2-7
D: TRBD2

DNA: TGTGCCAGCAGCTTATCCCCAACTGCAAGTGAGCAGTTCTTC
CDR3: CASSLSPTASEQFF
size: .
V: TRBV7-9
J: TRBJ2-1
D: .

DNA: TGTGCCAGCATGCGGGGCGTGGACACTGAAGCTTTCTTT
CDR3: CASMRGVDTEAFF
size: .
V: TRBV6-1
J: TRBJ1-1
D: .

DNA: TGTGCCAGCAGTTTTAGGACTTACACCGGGGAGCTGTTTTTT
CDR3: CASSFRTYTGELFF
size: .
V: TRBV27
J: TRBJ2-2
D: .

DNA: TGTGCCAGCAGTGCGGGGGTAGCGACCTACGAGCAGTACTTC
CDR3: CASSAGVATYEQYF
size: .
V: TRBV28
J: TRBJ2-7
D: TRBD2

DNA: TGCGCCAGCAGCTGGGGGACAGCCGTTAACTATGGCTACACCTTC
CDR3: CASSWGTAVNYGYTF
size: few
V: TRBV5-1
J: TRBJ1-2
D: TRBD1

DNA: TGTGCCAGCCTTGAGCGGGAGGGATTCCGCGAGCAGTACTTC
CDR3: CASLEREGFREQYF
size: once
V: TRBV2
J: TRBJ2-7
D: TRBD2

DNA: TGTGCCAGCAGCCAAGGTAGCACCAGCGGGGCTTACAATGAGCAGTTCTTC
CDR3: CASSQGSTSGAYNEQFF
size: few
V: TRBV4-2
J: TRBJ2-1
D: TRBD2

DNA: TGCGCCAGCAGCGATCGGACAGGCTCCTATAATTCACCCCTCCACTTT
CDR3: CASSDRTGSYNSPLHF
size: few
V: TRBV5-1
J: TRBJ1-6
D: TRBD1

DNA: TGTGCCAGCAGTCTATCACAGGGTGGCACTGAAGCTTTCTTT
CDR3: CASSLSQGGTEAFF
size: .
V: TRBV28
J: TRBJ1-1
D: .

DNA: TGTGCCAGCAGTCAACCCGACTGGGGACTAGGCCTTCGGGAGCAGTACTTC
CDR3: CASSQPDWGLGLREQYF
size: .
V: TRBV27
J: TRBJ2-7
D: TRBD2

DNA: TGTGCCAGCAGTGTGGGAGCGGGAGGGGGCACAGATACGCAGTATTTT
CDR3: CASSVGAGGGTDTQYF
size: .
V: TRBV6-1
J: TRBJ2-3
D: TRBD2

DNA: TGCGCCAGCAGGGTACTAGCGACAAGCACAGATACGCAGTATTTT
CDR3: CASRVLATSTDTQYF
size: once
V: TRBV5-1
J: TRBJ2-3
D: TRBD2

DNA: TGTGCCTGGAGTTCTGGGACAGGGAGCTACGAGCAGTACTTC
CDR3: CAWSSGTGSYEQYF
size: .
V: TRBV30
J: TRBJ2-7
D: TRBD1

DNA: TGTGCCTGGAGTGTACACCGGACTAGCGGAGCCACAGATACGCAGTATTTT
CDR3: CAWSVHRTSGATDTQYF
size: .
V: TRBV30
J: TRBJ2-3
D: TRBD2

DNA: TGTGCCAGCAGTCTCCCGGAGGGGGGGTTTGAAAAACTGTTTTTT
CDR3: CASSLPEGGFEKLFF
size: .
V: TRBV28
J: TRBJ1-4
D: .

DNA: TGTGCTAGCAGCTTAGCTGCGGCGTCAGAGAATCAGCCCCAGCATTTT
CDR3: CASSLAAASENQPQHF
size: few
V: TRBV7-7
J: TRBJ1-5
D: .

DNA: TGTGCCAGCAGCAAATCCGGGACAGGGAGTGAAGAGCAGTACTTC
CDR3: CASSKSGTGSEEQYF
size: once
V: TRBV5-4
J: TRBJ2-7
D: TRBD1

DNA: TGCGCCAGCAGCTCATCAGGACATGACACCGGGGAGCTGTTTTTT
CDR3: CASSSSGHDTGELFF
size: .
V: TRBV5-1
J: TRBJ2-2
D: .

DNA: TGTGCCAGCAGCTGGGGAAGGGGCATAGATCAGCCCCAGCATTTT
CDR3: CASSWGRGIDQPQHF
size: .
V: TRBV5-5
J: TRBJ1-5
D: .

DNA: TGTGCCAGCAGCTCAGGAATAGCGGGAGGACAAAACAATGAGCAGTTCTTC
CDR3: CASSSGIAGGQNNEQFF
size: .
V: TRBV5-4
J: TRBJ2-1
D: TRBD2

DNA: TGTGCCTGGAGTGTGAAGACAGGGAGCGGGAGCGGGGACACCGGGGAGCTGTTTTTT
CDR3: CAWSVKTGSGSGDTGELFF
size: few
V: TRBV30
J: TRBJ2-2
D: .

DNA: TGTGCCAGCAGTTTATGGGGTTATAGCGGGGCCTCCTACGAGCAGTACTTC
CDR3: CASSLWGYSGASYEQYF
size: .
V: TRBV28
J: TRBJ2-7
D: TRBD2

DNA: TGTGCCAGCAGCTCTCTCGGGAACGCTGATGAAAAACTGTTTTTT
CDR3: CASSSLGNADEKLFF
size: .
V: TRBV7-9
J: TRBJ1-4
D: .

DNA: TGTGCCAGCAGTGGTAGGACTAGCGGGAAACAATCCTACGAGCAGTACTTC
CDR3: CASSGRTSGKQSYEQYF
size: .
V: TRBV6-1
J: TRBJ2-7
D: TRBD2

DNA: TGTGCCAGCTCACCAAGGACAGGGGGCATCTTGAACACTGAAGCTTTCTTT
CDR3: CASSPRTGGILNTEAFF
size: .
V: TRBV18
J: TRBJ1-1
D: TRBD1

DNA: TGCGCCAGTGGGGCGGGAGCCAACGTCCTGACTTTC
CDR3: CASGAGANVLTF
size: .
V: TRBV10-2
J: TRBJ2-6
D: .

DNA: TGTGCCATCAGCACAACAAGAGGGACAGGGGGGGGCTATGGCTACACCTTC
CDR3: CAISTTRGTGGGYGYTF
size: .
V: TRBV10-3
J: TRBJ1-2
D: TRBD1

DNA: TGTGCCAGCAGACAGGGCCTCCGGGCCAACGTCCTGACTTTC
CDR3: CASRQGLRANVLTF
size: once
V: TRBV2
J: TRBJ2-6
D: .

DNA: TGTGCCAGCAGCTTAGCGGTTGAGCAGTTCTTC
CDR3: CASSLAVEQFF
size: few
V: TRBV5-6
J: TRBJ2-1
D: .

DNA: TGTGCCAGCAGTGATGGAGAGACAGGGCGTTCTGAGCAGTTCTTC
CDR3: CASSDGETGRSEQFF
size: .
V: TRBV2
J: TRBJ2-1
D: TRBD1

DNA: TGTGCCTGGTCACGACTGAACACCGGGGAGCTGTTTTTT
CDR3: CAWSRLNTGELFF
size: .
V: TRBV30
J: TRBJ2-2
D: .

DNA: TGTGCCAGCAGCTTAATCGACAGGTTCGACCCCTTGCCCCAGCATTTT
CDR3: CASSLIDRFDPLPQHF
size: once
V: TRBV5-8
J: TRBJ1-5
D: .

DNA: TGTGCCAGTAGTATTCGGGCAGGGGGAAACACCATATATTTT
CDR3: CASSIRAGGNTIYF
size: .
V: TRBV19
J: TRBJ1-3
D: .

DNA: TGTGCCAGCAGTTCACCGGGACAGGGAAAAGGTACTGAAGCTTTCTTT
CDR3: CASSSPGQGKGTEAFF
size: .
V: TRBV27
J: TRBJ1-1
D: TRBD1

DNA: TGCGCCAGCAGCTTGTCGACAGAGAACACCGGGGAGCTGTTTTTT
CDR3: CASSLSTENTGELFF
size: few
V: TRBV5-1
J: TRBJ2-2
D: .

DNA: TGTGCCAGCAGTTCCGGGGTAGCGGGAGTCTACGAGCAGTACTTC
CDR3: CASSSGVAGVYEQYF
size: .
V: TRBV6-6
J: TRBJ2-7
D: TRBD2

DNA: TGTGCCAGCTCAGGGGGGGAAGTTCCGGGATACGACGAGCAGTACTTC
CDR3: CASSGGEVPGYDEQYF
size: once
V: TRBV18
J: TRBJ2-7
D: TRBD2

DNA: TGTGCCAGCTCACCTCCTACAGGGGCAACTAATGAAAAACTGTTTTTT
CDR3: CASSPPTGATNEKLFF
size: .
V: TRBV18
J: TRBJ1-4
D: TRBD1

DNA: TGTGCCAGCAGTGAAAAGGGGCGGCTAGCGGGAGGGTACGAGCAGTACTTC
CDR3: CASSEKGRLAGGYEQYF
size: once
V: TRBV2
J: TRBJ2-7
D: TRBD2

DNA: TGTGCCAGCAGCTTGGGCCCCACGGCTACGAGCTCCTACGAGCAGTACTTC
CDR3: CASSLGPTATSSYEQYF
size: .
V: TRBV13
J: TRBJ2-7
D: .